The clone carrying this TCR beta chain was seen more than once but under ten times. Its antigen is undetermined. This record comes from a study of blood T cells in healthy people across ages. Study conclusions and caveats: Age brought a roughly linear fall in TCR beta diversity measured per million T cells. As naive T cell percentage varied, TCR beta diversity correlated strongly with it.

Germline CDR1 and CDR2: MDHEN and SYDVKM. The ends were cut back, 6 bases at V and 5 bases at J, with 10 bases in the middle. CDR3 length equals 12 residues. The second PCR ran roughly 6 to 11 cycles with a sample-barcoded 5' primer and J-beta primers. MiXCR, applied by TCRdb to the 5' RACE reads, yields one record per CDR3 protein. The data contain about 1 million distinct CDR3 sequences, around 43% of them singletons. The chain employs TRBV28 and TRBJ2-5; unclear D gene. The clonotype was recovered from a woman aged 55 to 70 in good health. The specimen sequenced was blood. The CDR3 sequence: CASRPLGETQYF. The CDR3, as DNA: TGTGCCAGCAGACCGTTAGGGGAGACCCAGTACTTC.